The present T cell receptor beta chain was sequenced within a study of blood T cell repertoires in COVID-19. Assay: immunoSEQ multiplex PCR; the TCRdb copy retains only in-frame clones and omits some. The data show just over 650,000 clones, just under 90% seen once. CDR1 and CDR2 (germline): LGHDT, YNNKEL (reference sequence). The CDR3 is made up of 18 amino acids. The trim removed 0 bases at V and 3 bases at J, leaving 10 bases unmatched. Input material: peripheral blood. The chain employs TRBV3-1 (or the pseudogene TRBV3-2) and TRBJ2-4; 8 bases match TRBD1. The receptor was derived from a young woman with acute or convalescent COVID-19. CDR3 nucleotides: TGTGCCAGCAGCCAAGATTCCAGGGGGCGCTTGGTCAAAAACATTCAGTACTTC. It codes for CASSQDSRGRLVKNIQYF.